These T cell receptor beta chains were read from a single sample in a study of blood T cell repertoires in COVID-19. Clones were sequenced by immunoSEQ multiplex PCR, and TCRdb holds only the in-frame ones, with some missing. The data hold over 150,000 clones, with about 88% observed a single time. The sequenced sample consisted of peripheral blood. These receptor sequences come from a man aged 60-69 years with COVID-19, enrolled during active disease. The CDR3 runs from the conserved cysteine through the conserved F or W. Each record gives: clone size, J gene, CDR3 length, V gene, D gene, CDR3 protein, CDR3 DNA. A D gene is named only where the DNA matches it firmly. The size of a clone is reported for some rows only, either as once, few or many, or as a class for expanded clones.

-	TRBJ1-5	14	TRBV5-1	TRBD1	CASSQGQGIQPQHF	TGCGCCAGCAGCCAGGGACAGGGAATCCAGCCCCAGCATTTT
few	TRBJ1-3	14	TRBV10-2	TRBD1	CASREQGAGNTIYF	TGCGCCAGCAGGGAACAGGGGGCTGGAAACACCATATATTTT
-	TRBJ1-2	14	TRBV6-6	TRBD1	CASRTSGQYYGYTF	TGTGCCAGCAGGACGTCGGGACAGTACTATGGCTACACCTTC
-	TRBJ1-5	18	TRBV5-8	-	CASSSSPWGPYSNQPQHF	TGTGCCAGCAGCTCTAGTCCGTGGGGGCCTTATAGCAATCAGCCCCAGCATTTT
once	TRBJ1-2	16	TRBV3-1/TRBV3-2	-	CASSQDRMAALSGYTF	TGTGCCAGCAGCCAAGATCGGATGGCAGCGTTGAGTGGCTACACCTTC
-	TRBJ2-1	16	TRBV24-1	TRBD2	CATSDISGSSYNEQFF	TGTGCCACCAGTGACATTAGCGGGAGCTCCTACAATGAGCAGTTCTTC
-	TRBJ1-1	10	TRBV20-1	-	CSATGFRAFF	TGCAGTGCTACAGGGTTCAGAGCTTTCTTT
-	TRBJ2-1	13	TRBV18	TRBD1	CASSPLSGGEQFF	TGTGCCAGCTCACCACTGTCAGGGGGCGAGCAGTTCTTC
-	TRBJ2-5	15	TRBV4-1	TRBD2	CASSRIIAGEETQYF	TGCGCCAGCAGCCGGATAATAGCGGGAGAAGAGACCCAGTACTTC
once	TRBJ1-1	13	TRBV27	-	CASSFLRNTEAFF	TGTGCCAGCAGTTTTCTTAGGAACACTGAAGCTTTCTTT
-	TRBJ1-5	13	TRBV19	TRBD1	CASTDRVNQPQHF	TGTGCCAGTACCGACAGGGTCAATCAGCCCCAGCATTTT
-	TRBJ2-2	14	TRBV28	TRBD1	CASGGQPNTGELFF	TGTGCCAGCGGGGGACAGCCGAACACCGGGGAGCTGTTTTTT
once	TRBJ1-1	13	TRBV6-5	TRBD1	CASSYDRGTEAFF	TGTGCCAGCAGTTATGACAGGGGAACTGAAGCTTTCTTT
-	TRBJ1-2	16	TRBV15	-	CATSKGMVEANYGYTF	TGTGCCACCAGCAAGGGGATGGTGGAAGCTAACTATGGCTACACCTTC
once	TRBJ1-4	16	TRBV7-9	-	CASSLRQGATNEKLFF	TGTGCCAGCAGCTTGCGGCAGGGCGCAACTAATGAAAAACTGTTTTTT
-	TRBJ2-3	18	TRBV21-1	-	CASSSTKRKQLYTDTQYF	TGTGCCAGCAGCAGCACAAAAAGAAAACAGCTTTACACAGATACGCAGTATTTT
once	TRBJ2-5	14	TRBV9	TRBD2	CASSIRGGQETQYF	TGTGCCAGCAGTATTCGGGGGGGCCAAGAGACCCAGTACTTC
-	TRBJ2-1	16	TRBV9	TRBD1	CASSGGQGASDNEQFF	TGTGCCAGCAGCGGGGGACAGGGGGCTTCTGACAATGAGCAGTTCTTC
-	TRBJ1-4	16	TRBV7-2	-	CASSLASGSTNEKLFF	TGTGCCAGCAGCTTAGCGTCGGGGAGTACTAATGAAAAACTGTTTTTT
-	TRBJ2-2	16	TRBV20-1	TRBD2	CSASGTSGINTGELFF	TGCAGTGCGAGTGGGACTAGCGGGATTAACACCGGGGAGCTGTTTTTT
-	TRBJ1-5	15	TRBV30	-	CAWSVPRLGNQPQHF	TGTGCCTGGAGTGTACCGAGACTCGGAAACCAGCCCCAGCATTTT
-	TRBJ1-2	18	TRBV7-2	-	CASSLASTGPPVDYGYTF	TGTGCCAGCAGCTTAGCGTCGACAGGACCCCCCGTGGACTATGGCTACACCTTC
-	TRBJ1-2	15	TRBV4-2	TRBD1	CASSPEGAGDYGYTF	TGTGCCAGCAGCCCAGAGGGGGCTGGGGACTATGGCTACACCTTC
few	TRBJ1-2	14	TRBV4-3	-	CASSQENTYYGYTF	TGCGCCAGCAGCCAAGAAAACACCTACTATGGCTACACCTTC
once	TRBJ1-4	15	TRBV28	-	CASSFAGVANEKLFF	TGTGCCAGCAGTTTCGCAGGGGTGGCTAATGAAAAACTGTTTTTT
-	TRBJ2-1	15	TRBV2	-	CASSEEQSSYNEQFF	TGTGCCAGCAGTGAAGAACAAAGCTCCTACAATGAGCAGTTCTTC
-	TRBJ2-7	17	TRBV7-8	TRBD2	CASSSPHGLAGAYEQYF	TGTGCCAGCAGCTCCCCCCATGGACTAGCGGGAGCCTACGAGCAGTACTTC
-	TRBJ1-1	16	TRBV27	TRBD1	CASSPRQTGVGTEAFF	TGTGCCAGCAGCCCAAGACAGACAGGGGTGGGGACTGAAGCTTTCTTT
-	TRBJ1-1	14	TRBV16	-	CASSQYPRGTEAFF	TGTGCCAGCAGCCAATACCCCAGGGGCACTGAAGCTTTCTTT
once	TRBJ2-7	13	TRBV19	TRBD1	CASSTRQGGEQCF	TGTGCCAGTAGTACCAGACAGGGTGGCGAGCAGTGCTTC
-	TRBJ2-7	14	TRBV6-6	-	CASSTPGLSGEQYF	TGTGCCAGCAGTACTCCGGGACTCTCTGGCGAGCAGTACTTC
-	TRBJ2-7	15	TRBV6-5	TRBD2	CASSRPSGSSYEQYF	TGTGCCAGCAGCCGCCCTAGCGGGAGCTCCTACGAGCAGTACTTC
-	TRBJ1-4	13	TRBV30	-	CAWSAPSGVKLFF	TGTGCCTGGAGTGCACCCTCAGGGGTAAAACTGTTTTTT
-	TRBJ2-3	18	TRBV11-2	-	CASSLGLISRGKTDTQYF	TGTGCCAGCAGCTTAGGTTTGATATCTCGGGGGAAGACAGATACGCAGTATTTT
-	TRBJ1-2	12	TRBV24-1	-	CATSSGYYGYTF	TGTGCCACCAGTTCAGGCTACTATGGCTACACCTTC
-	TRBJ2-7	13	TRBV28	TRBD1	CASRRDRAAEQYF	TGTGCCAGCAGAAGGGACAGGGCGGCCGAGCAGTACTTC
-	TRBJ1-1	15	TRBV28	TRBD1	CASRTSGQLNTEAFF	TGTGCCAGCAGAACCTCGGGACAGTTGAACACTGAAGCTTTCTTT
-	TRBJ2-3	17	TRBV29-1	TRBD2	CSVEDLEGLAGVNTQYF	TGCAGCGTTGAAGATTTAGAGGGACTAGCGGGAGTTAATACGCAGTATTTT
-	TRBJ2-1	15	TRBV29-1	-	CSVESGSSSYNEQFF	TGCAGCGTTGAATCCGGGAGTAGCTCCTACAATGAGCAGTTCTTC
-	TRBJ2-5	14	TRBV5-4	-	CASSFSGAGETQYF	TGTGCCAGCAGCTTTTCAGGGGCCGGAGAGACCCAGTACTTC
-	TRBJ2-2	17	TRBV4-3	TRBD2	CASSPEGTSGSTGELFF	TGCGCCAGCAGCCCCGAAGGGACTAGCGGGAGCACCGGGGAGCTGTTTTTT
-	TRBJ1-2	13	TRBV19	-	CASSGGINYGYTF	TGTGCCAGTAGTGGGGGGATTAACTATGGCTACACCTTC
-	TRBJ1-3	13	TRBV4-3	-	CASSHPAGNTIYF	TGCGCCAGCAGCCACCCCGCTGGAAACACCATATATTTT
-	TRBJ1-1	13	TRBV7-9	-	CASSLDTNTEAFF	TGTGCCAGCAGCTTAGATACTAACACTGAAGCTTTCTTT
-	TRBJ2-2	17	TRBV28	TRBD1	CASSLLPGTGYTGELFF	TGTGCCAGCAGTTTACTTCCCGGGACAGGGTACACCGGGGAGCTGTTTTTT